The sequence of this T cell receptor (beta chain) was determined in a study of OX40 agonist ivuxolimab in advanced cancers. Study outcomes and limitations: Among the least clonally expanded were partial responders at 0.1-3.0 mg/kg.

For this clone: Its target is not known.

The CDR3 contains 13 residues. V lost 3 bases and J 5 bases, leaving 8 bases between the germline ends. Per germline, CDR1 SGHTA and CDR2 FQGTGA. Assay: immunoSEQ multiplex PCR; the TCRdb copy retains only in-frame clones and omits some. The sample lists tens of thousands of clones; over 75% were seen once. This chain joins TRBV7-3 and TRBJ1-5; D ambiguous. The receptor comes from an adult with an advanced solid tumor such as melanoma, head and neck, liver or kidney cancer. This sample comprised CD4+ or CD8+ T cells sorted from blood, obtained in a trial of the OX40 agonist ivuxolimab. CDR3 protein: CASSFGPDQPQHF. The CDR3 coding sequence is TGTGCCAGCAGCTTCGGGCCCGATCAGCCCCAGCATTTT. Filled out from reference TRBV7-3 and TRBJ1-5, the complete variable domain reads GAGVSQTPSNKVTEKGKYVELRCDPISGHTALYWYRQSLGQGPEFLIYFQGTGAADDSGLPNDRFFAVRPEGSVSTLKIQRTERGDSAVYLCASSFGPDQPQHFGDGTRLSIL.